Listed here is a single T cell receptor beta chain. CDR1 is ENHRY and CDR2 is SYGVKD in the germline V gene. The CDR3 extends over 12 amino acids. V lost 6 bases and J lost 8, with 11 bases in between. The sample is drawn from a study of radiotherapy plus CTLA-4 blockade in lung cancer. Study in general: Around 18% of enrolled patients responded objectively, and approximately 34% had disease control.

TCRdb's copy holds only in-frame clones and misses some; the assay was immunoSEQ multiplex PCR. The sample yields some 100,000 clones, 75% to 80% seen once. This TCR came from a human donor with non-small cell lung cancer who had a partial response to radiotherapy plus ipilimumab. V and J are TRBV10-3 and TRBJ2-1, with D tentatively TRBD2 (6 bases). The specimen comprised peripheral blood, sampled from a patient treated with radiotherapy plus ipilimumab. CDR3 residues: CAISLSSDEQFF. DNA for the CDR3: TGTGCCATCAGCCTTTCTAGCGATGAGCAGTTCTTC.